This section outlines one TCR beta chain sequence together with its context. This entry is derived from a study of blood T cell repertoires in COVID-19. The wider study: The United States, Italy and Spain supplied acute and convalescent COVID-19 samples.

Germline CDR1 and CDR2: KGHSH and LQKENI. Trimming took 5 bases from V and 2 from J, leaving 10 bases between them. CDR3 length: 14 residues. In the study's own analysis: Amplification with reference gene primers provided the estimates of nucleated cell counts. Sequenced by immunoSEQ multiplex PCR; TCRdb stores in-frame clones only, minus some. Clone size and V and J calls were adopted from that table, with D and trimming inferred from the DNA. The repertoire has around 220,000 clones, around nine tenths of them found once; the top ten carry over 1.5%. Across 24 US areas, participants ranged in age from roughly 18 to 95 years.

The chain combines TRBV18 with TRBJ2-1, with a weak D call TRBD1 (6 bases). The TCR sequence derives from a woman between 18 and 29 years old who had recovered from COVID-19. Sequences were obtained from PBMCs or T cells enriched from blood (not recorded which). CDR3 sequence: CASSDTGTYNEQFF. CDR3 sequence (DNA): TGTGCCAGCTCAGACACAGGGACCTACAATGAGCAGTTCTTC.